The 13 T cell receptor beta chains given below trace back to one sample, sequenced in a study of Graves' ophthalmopathy and Graves' hyperthyroidism. From RNA, the CDR3 regions of TCR beta chains were amplified and sequenced. RT-PCR in the first round used HTBI primers; a second-round multiplex PCR followed. TCRdb reanalysed the multiplex PCR reads using MiXCR and keeps one entry per CDR3 protein. The data hold approximately 500,000 distinct CDR3 sequences, with around 14% observed a single time. Material: blood. Receptors originate from a woman in her twenties or thirties with Graves' ophthalmopathy.

This chain links TRBV3-1 with TRBJ2-7; the D call may be TRBD1 or TRBD2 (6 bases each). This CDR3 contains 17 residues. The V end lost 2 bases, the J end lost 7 bases, and 24 bases lay between the germline ends. Per germline, CDR1 LGHDT and CDR2 YNNKEL (reference sequence). The CDR3 is CASSQQSGGLTSWEQYF. As DNA, the CDR3 is TGTGCCAGCAGCCAACAATCCGGGGGCCTGACCTCGTGGGAGCAGTACTTC.

Only a few counts were recorded for this clonotype. The rearrangement uses TRBV6-1 and TRBJ2-5, with 8 bases that match TRBD1. Germline assignment: CDR1 MNHNS and CDR2 SASEGT. CDR3 size: 11 residues. Germline trimming cut 11 bases from V and 4 bases from J; bases unmatched to any gene: 3. DNA for the CDR3: TGTGCCGTAACAGGGGGAGAGACCCAGTACTTC. Translating gives CAVTGGETQYF.

The sample holds many counts of this clonotype. V gene TRBV5-1 combines with J gene TRBJ2-7; 16 bases are a match to TRBD2. After removal of 4 bases from V and 7 bases from J, the junction contained 2 bases not matched to a gene. CDR3 length equals 14 residues. Germline CDR1 and CDR2: SGHRS and YFSETQ. The CDR3 nucleotides read TGCGCCAGCAGCACGGGACTAGCGGGAGGGGAGCAGTACTTC. Protein product: CASSTGLAGGEQYF.

There are many counts of this clonotype. V is TRBV28 and J is TRBJ1-2; D is possibly TRBD1 (6 bases). The CDR3 is 13 residues long. V lost 1 base and J lost 8, with 11 bases in between. CDR1 is MDHEN and CDR2 is SYDVKM in the germline V gene. The CDR3 loop is CASSLYRADGYTF. In nucleotides, the CDR3 is TGTGCCAGCAGTTTATACAGGGCGGACGGCTACACCTTC.

This clonotype was recorded many times. The V and J genes are TRBV29-1 and TRBJ2-7; TRBD1 aligns across 8 bases. CDR3 length equals 10 residues. Looked up from germline, CDR1 is SQVTM and CDR2 is ANQGSEA. Losses at the gene ends were 7 bases for V and 7 bases for J; bases not matched to a gene: 3. In DNA form, the CDR3 reads TGCAGCGCCAGGGACAGGGAGCAGTACTTC. Its protein product is CSARDREQYF.

In this sample, this clonotype turned up a few times. V is TRBV12-3 or TRBV12-4 and J is TRBJ1-6; D is unclear. The germline V and J ends were trimmed by 4 bases and 7 bases, with 8 bases remaining between them. This CDR3 spans 13 amino acids. The CDR3 sequence is CASSSQENSPLHF. In nucleotides, the CDR3 is TGTGCCAGCAGTTCCCAGGAGAATTCACCCCTCCACTTT.

This clonotype came up many times. This chain connects TRBV28 to TRBJ2-7, with D possibly TRBD2 on 6 matching bases. V gave up 3 bases and J gave up 6 bases, with 18 bases separating them. Germline V gene lookup returns CDR1 MDHEN and CDR2 SYDVKM. There are 15 residues in the CDR3. CDR3 sequence (DNA): TGTGCCAGCAGTTTTTCCGGGACTCAGTACGGCGAGCAGTACTTC. Protein sequence: CASSFSGTQYGEQYF. The complete variable domain, with remaining parts taken from reference TRBV28 and TRBJ2-7, reads DVKVTQSSRYLVKRTGEKVFLECVQDMDHENMFWYRQDPGLGLRLIYFSYDVKMKEKGDIPEGYSVSREKKERFSLILESASTNQTSMYLCASSFSGTQYGEQYFGPGTRLTVT.

This clonotype appeared many times. This chain connects TRBV5-1 to TRBJ2-7; the match to TRBD1 covers 9 bases. CDR1 is SGHRS, CDR2 YFSETQ, per germline. The V gene end was trimmed by 6 bases and the J gene end by 3 bases; junction bases not matched to a gene: 13. The CDR3 loop spans 16 amino acids. The CDR3 is CASTSRDRERVYEQYF. The CDR3 coding sequence is TGCGCCAGCACGTCCCGGGACAGGGAAAGGGTCTACGAGCAGTACTTC.

This clonotype has ten or more counts. The chain uses TRBV15 and TRBJ2-7; the D gene is possibly TRBD2 (7 bases). There are 15 residues in the CDR3. Germline V gene data show CDR1 as LNHNV and CDR2 as YYDKDF (reference sequence). V gave up 5 bases and J gave up 6 bases, with 20 bases separating them. This CDR3 is CATSGTPRGAREQYF. In DNA form, the CDR3 reads TGTGCCACCAGCGGAACCCCCCGGGGGGCCCGCGAGCAGTACTTC.

This clonotype occurred many times. This chain uses TRBV5-4 with TRBJ2-2; 7 nucleotides agree with TRBD1. Germline assignment: CDR1 SGHNT and CDR2 YYREEE (reference sequence). This CDR3 spans 15 amino acids. The trim removed 0 bases at V and 3 bases at J, leaving 2 bases unmatched. CDR3 protein: CASSLGGGYTGELFF. CDR3 DNA: TGTGCCAGCAGCTTGGGAGGGGGCTACACCGGGGAGCTGTTTTTT. The whole variable domain, filled in from reference TRBV5-4 and TRBJ2-2, reads ETGVTQSPTHLIKTRGQQVTLRCSSQSGHNTVSWYQQALGQGPQFIFQYYREEENGRGNFPPRFSGLQFPNYSSELNVNALELDDSALYLCASSLGGGYTGELFFGEGSRLTVL.

This clonotype was seen a few times. A read error is likely, as this CDR3 ends without the conserved phenylalanine or tryptophan. This rearrangement joins TRBV18 to TRBJ1-5, with 8 bases fitting TRBD1. The CDR3 is 17 residues long. Germline-derived CDR1 and CDR2 are KGHSH and LQKENI. V lost 5 bases, J lost 6 bases, and 15 bases stayed unmatched. CDR3 sequence reads: CASSWTGMNVRSQPQHS. DNA for the CDR3: TGTGCCAGCTCATGGACAGGGATGAATGTACGCAGTCAGCCCCAGCATTCT.

This clonotype appeared a few times. The gene calls are TRBV28 and TRBJ1-2; 8 nucleotides match TRBD1. The CDR3 covers 14 residues. Germline-derived CDR1 and CDR2 are MDHEN and SYDVKM. Trimming took 4 bases from V and 4 from J; bases not matched to a gene: 5. The DNA of the CDR3 is TGTGCCAGCAGTTCCTCGGACAGGGTCTATGGCTACACCTTC. It yields the protein CASSSSDRVYGYTF.

This clonotype was counted ten times or more. The chain combines TRBV28 with TRBJ1-2, with 8 bases that match TRBD1. The junction had 4 bases not matched to a gene; V was cut back by 3 bases and J by 4 bases. The CDR3 totals 14 residues. The V gene's germline CDR1 is MDHEN and CDR2 SYDVKM. This CDR3 reads CASSFRGLGYGYTF. DNA of the CDR3: TGTGCCAGCAGTTTCAGGGGGCTTGGCTATGGCTACACCTTC.